The rows below give T cell receptor beta chains drawn from one sample of a study of response to subunit inactivated influenza vaccine. In TCRdb, the RT-PCR reads were re-called with MiXCR into one record per CDR3 protein. The table has about 570,000 distinct CDR3 sequences, about 11% seen once; the top ten hold approximately 11%. Another study also made use of these data, one on T cells expressing NK-cell markers.

Material: PBMCs from blood, obtained on the day of vaccination. These receptor sequences come from a man aged 50 to 60 who received an inactivated influenza vaccine. Both conserved end residues are part of each CDR3. A D gene is named only where the DNA matches it firmly. Rows may omit the clone size; those that give it use once, few, many or a size class.

clone_size	d_call	j_call	v_call	cdr3_aa	cdr3_nt
few	NA	TRBJ2-4	TRBV12-3/TRBV12-4	CASSLLFGQNIQYF	TGTGCCAGCAGTCTCCTTTTCGGCCAAAACATTCAGTACTTC
NA	TRBD2	TRBJ2-5	TRBV3-1	CASSQERTSGALGETQYF	TGTGCCAGCAGCCAAGAACGAACTAGCGGGGCCCTCGGGGAGACCCAGTACTTC
NA	NA	TRBJ1-1	TRBV4-3	CASSHLEGGNTEAFF	TGCGCCAGCAGCCACCTGGAAGGGGGGAACACTGAAGCTTTCTTT
NA	NA	TRBJ2-4	TRBV2	CASSERLDSLGNIQYF	TGTGCCAGCAGTGAACGCCTCGACAGTCTAGGCAACATTCAGTACTTC
many	TRBD1	TRBJ2-2	TRBV12-3/TRBV12-4	CASSFGTANTGELFF	TGTGCCAGCAGTTTTGGGACAGCGAACACCGGGGAGCTGTTTTTT
NA	NA	TRBJ2-7	TRBV4-3	CASSQEGSQYEQYF	TGCGCCAGCAGCCAAGAGGGCTCCCAGTACGAGCAGTACTTC
few	TRBD1	TRBJ2-7	TRBV12-3/TRBV12-4	CASSFGGQGAYEQYF	TGTGCCAGCAGTTTCGGGGGACAGGGGGCGTATGAGCAGTACTTC
few	NA	TRBJ1-1	TRBV28	CASSSPGEYNTEAFF	TGTGCCAGCAGTTCGCCGGGGGAGTATAACACTGAAGCTTTCTTT
NA	NA	TRBJ2-7	TRBV19	CASSMSTVSSYEQYF	TGTGCCAGTAGTATGTCGACAGTGAGCTCCTACGAGCAGTACTTC
NA	TRBD1	TRBJ2-2	TRBV19	CASKAGQGRTGELFF	TGTGCCAGCAAAGCCGGACAGGGGCGCACCGGGGAGCTGTTTTTT
NA	NA	TRBJ2-1	TRBV28	CASSGTRRGFYNEQFF	TGTGCCAGCAGTGGGACAAGGCGGGGATTCTACAATGAGCAGTTCTTC